The 10 T cell receptor beta chains below come from one sample, sequenced in a study of cytomegalovirus exposure and HLA in healthy donors. Primers included in the PCR were 60 Vbeta and 13 Jbeta primers. Some clones are missing from TCRdb's copy, which holds only in-frame ones; the method was immunoSEQ multiplex PCR. The sample has tens of thousands of clones, approximately 73% seen once. The sample consisted of PBMCs. The receptors originated from a man between 45 and 60 years old in good health and CMV-seronegative.

This chain links TRBV7-6 with TRBJ2-7; 8 nucleotides agree with TRBD1. The CDR3 extends over 15 amino acids. V trimming: 4 bases; J trimming: 2 bases; junction bases outside the gene matches: 7. CDR1 and CDR2 (germline): SGHVS, FNYEAQ. CDR3 residues: CASSSGQGTTYEQYF. CDR3 in DNA: TGTGCCAGCAGCTCCGGACAGGGTACCACCTACGAGCAGTACTTC.

The J gene is TRBJ1-5, the V gene TRBV29-1, with 7 bases that match TRBD1. CDR3 length: 13 residues. CDR1 SQVTM and CDR2 ANQGSEA come from the germline V gene. V shed 7 bases, J shed 3 bases, and the junction held 6 bases outside the gene matches. The chain's CDR3 is CSARDSPNQPQHF. For the CDR3, the DNA is TGCAGCGCCAGGGACAGTCCCAATCAGCCCCAGCATTTT.

J is TRBJ2-7 and V is TRBV5-1; TRBD1 agrees at 7 bases. This CDR3 spans 15 amino acids. J gave up 2 bases and V 4 bases, and 9 bases lay outside the gene matches. The germline CDR1 and CDR2 sequences are SGHRS and YFSETQ. CDR3 DNA sequence: TGCGCCAGCAGCGCGGAGAGACAGGGCCCCTACGAGCAGTACTTC. Amino acids: CASSAERQGPYEQYF.

J is TRBJ1-4 and V is TRBV7-9, with TRBD1 matching 9 bases. V gave up 3 bases and J gave up 7 bases; unmatched junction bases: 3. Germline V lookup: CDR1 SEHNR, CDR2 FQNEAQ (reference sequence). This CDR3 region has 14 residues. The DNA of the CDR3 is TGTGCCAGCAGCTTTGGACAGGGGAGTGAAAAACTGTTTTTT. It yields the protein CASSFGQGSEKLFF.

Remarks on this clone: One junction end does not reproduce the germline sequence, and a read error may be involved. The V gene is TRBV12-5, the J gene TRBJ2-5; 7 bases map to TRBD2. Germline V lookup: CDR1 LGHNT, CDR2 FRNRAP. The length of the CDR3 is 11 residues. The CDR3 loop is CASGLDRGRDF. The CDR3 DNA is TGTGCTAGTGGTTTGGATCGTGGGAGGGACTTC. Full variable domain (missing parts from reference TRBV12-5 and TRBJ2-5): DARVTQTPRHKVTEMGQEVTMRCQPILGHNTVFWYRQTMMQGLELLAYFRNRAPLDDSGMPKDRFSAEMPDATLATLKIQPSEPRDSAVYFCASGLDRGRDFGPGTRLLVL.

J is TRBJ1-5 and V is TRBV30; 9 nucleotides match TRBD1. This CDR3 region has 16 residues. V shed 5 bases, J shed 5 bases, and the junction held 13 bases outside the gene matches. Germline V gives CDR1 GTSNPN, CDR2 SVGIG (reference sequence). CDR3 bases: TGTGCCTGGGCTGCGTTGGGACAGGGAAAGGATCAGCCCCAGCATTTT. It encodes CAWAALGQGKDQPQHF.

The chain has TRBV30 and TRBJ1-2, with TRBD1 as a possible D gene (5 bases). Trimming removed 8 bases from V and 4 bases from J, with 20 bases in between. The CDR3 has 14 amino acids. CDR1 GTSNPN and CDR2 SVGIG come from the germline V gene (reference sequence). The CDR3 loop is CASPPDIMGYGYTF. The CDR3 DNA sequence: TGTGCCAGCCCCCCGGACATAATGGGCTATGGCTACACCTTC.

V usage is TRBV7-9 and J usage is TRBJ2-6; 7 bases align to TRBD1. CDR1 is SEHNR, CDR2 FQNEAQ, per germline (reference sequence). Losses at the gene ends were 8 bases for V and 2 bases for J; bases not matched to a gene: 12. The CDR3 contains 17 residues. The DNA of the CDR3 is TGTGCCAGCCAGGGACAGAAGGAACGACCTGGGGCCAACGTCCTGACTTTC. It is translated as CASQGQKERPGANVLTF.

This clone occurred once. The chain combines TRBV11-3 with TRBJ2-2, with TRBD1 matching over 9 bases. The trim removed 1 base at V and 5 bases at J, leaving 2 bases unmatched. Germline assignment: CDR1 SGHNT and CDR2 YENEEA. The CDR3 totals 15 residues. The CDR3 DNA is TGTGCCAGCAGCTTAGGGGACAGGGAAACCGGGGAGCTGTTTTTT. Encoded protein: CASSLGDRETGELFF.

The chain carries TRBV15 and TRBJ2-5; 7 bases map to TRBD1. Germline assignment: CDR1 LNHNV and CDR2 YYDKDF (reference sequence). CDR3 length: 14 residues. V trimming: 5 bases; J trimming: 3 bases; junction bases outside the gene matches: 6. This chain's CDR3 is CATSRDRDEETQYF. CDR3 DNA: TGTGCCACCAGCCGTGACAGGGATGAAGAGACCCAGTACTTC.